The rows below give T cell receptor beta chains drawn from one sample of a study of cytomegalovirus exposure and HLA in healthy donors. Assay: immunoSEQ multiplex PCR; the TCRdb copy retains only in-frame clones and omits some. The sample yields 140,000 to 150,000 clones, roughly 70% seen once. Sequencing was performed on PBMCs. All receptors derive from a man between 60 and 75 years old in good health and CMV-seronegative. Both conserved end residues are part of each CDR3. Each record gives: D gene, J gene, V gene, clone size, CDR3 protein, CDR3 DNA. A D gene is named only where the DNA matches it firmly. Not all rows give a size; the values are once, few, many and, for expanded clones, a class.

>TRBD2|TRBJ2-5|TRBV6-5|NA
CASRFSGTSKETQYF
TGTGCCAGCAGGTTTTCCGGGACTAGCAAAGAGACCCAGTACTTC
>NA|TRBJ1-1|TRBV29-1|few
CSVVWGLDTEAFF
TGCAGCGTTGTGTGGGGCCTGGACACTGAAGCTTTCTTT
>TRBD2|TRBJ2-5|TRBV5-1|NA
CASRGLSEAETQYF
TGCGCCAGCAGGGGACTAAGCGAGGCGGAGACCCAGTACTTC
>TRBD1|TRBJ1-3|TRBV28|NA
CASSVTGDSGNTIYF
TGTGCCAGCAGTGTTACAGGGGACTCTGGAAACACCATATATTTT
>NA|TRBJ1-1|TRBV19|NA
CASSIGSEPGWFF
TGTGCCAGTAGTATAGGCTCGGAGCCTGGCTGGTTCTTT
>TRBD1|TRBJ1-2|TRBV10-3|NA
CAIGTGQNYGYTF
TGTGCCATCGGGACAGGACAGAACTATGGCTACACCTTC
>NA|TRBJ2-5|TRBV20-1|NA
CSARQQETQYF
TGCAGTGCTAGACAGCAAGAGACCCAGTACTTC
>TRBD2|TRBJ2-7|TRBV27|NA
CASSFQREAYEQYF
TGTGCCAGCAGTTTCCAGCGGGAGGCGTACGAGCAGTACTTC
>TRBD1|TRBJ1-5|TRBV18|few
CASSPETGLVNQPQHF
TGTGCCAGCTCACCGGAGACAGGGTTGGTTAATCAGCCCCAGCATTTT
>TRBD1|TRBJ1-2|TRBV5-1|NA
CASSPTGDGQNYGYTF
TGCGCCAGCAGCCCGACAGGGGACGGTCAGAACTATGGCTACACCTTC
>NA|TRBJ1-6|TRBV27|NA
CASSPPRGNNSPLHF
TGTGCCAGCAGTCCCCCCAGGGGAAATAATTCACCCCTCCACTTT
>NA|TRBJ2-3|TRBV29-1|NA
CSVEDQEYTDTQYF
TGCAGCGTTGAAGACCAAGAGTACACAGATACGCAGTATTTT
>TRBD1|TRBJ1-1|TRBV19|once
CASSADRVGEAFF
TGTGCCAGTAGTGCAGACAGGGTCGGTGAAGCTTTCTTT
>NA|TRBJ2-5|TRBV19|NA
CASSEGVQETQYF
TGTGCCAGTAGTGAGGGGGTCCAAGAGACCCAGTACTTC
>NA|TRBJ1-3|TRBV27|NA
CASSFSPLSNTIYF
TGTGCCAGCAGTTTTTCCCCCCTATCAAACACCATATATTTT
>NA|TRBJ2-7|TRBV2|NA
CASSEIRIAGYEQYF
TGTGCCAGCAGTGAAATTCGTATAGCCGGGTACGAGCAGTACTTC
>TRBD1|TRBJ1-1|TRBV5-1|NA
CASSSPGQGYHTEAFF
TGCGCCAGCAGCTCCCCGGGACAGGGTTACCACACTGAAGCTTTCTTT
>NA|TRBJ2-5|TRBV30|few
CAWARGVARGRETQYF
TGTGCCTGGGCACGAGGAGTAGCCCGAGGTCGAGAGACCCAGTACTTC
>NA|TRBJ2-5|TRBV25-1|NA
CASSPLAGPVETQYF
TGTGCCAGCAGTCCTCTGGCGGGACCGGTAGAGACCCAGTACTTC
>NA|TRBJ2-3|TRBV7-7|NA
CASSAGGGTDTQYF
TGTGCTAGCAGTGCGGGCGGAGGCACAGATACGCAGTATTTT
>NA|TRBJ1-1|TRBV29-1|NA
CSVSLRGLNTEAFF
TGCAGCGTGTCTCTTCGAGGGCTGAACACTGAAGCTTTCTTT
>NA|TRBJ2-6|TRBV7-2|NA
CASSLVAQYGANVLTF
TGTGCCAGCAGCTTAGTAGCACAATATGGGGCCAACGTCCTGACTTTC
>NA|TRBJ2-2|TRBV9|NA
CASSVVTGGAGELFF
TGTGCCAGCAGCGTAGTAACAGGAGGGGCCGGGGAGCTGTTTTTT
>NA|TRBJ2-7|TRBV11-3|NA
CASSSGLRSHEQYF
TGTGCCAGCAGCTCCGGACTCCGCAGTCACGAGCAGTACTTC
>TRBD2|TRBJ2-5|TRBV11-3|NA
CASSLASGQETQYF
TGTGCCAGCAGCTTGGCTAGCGGACAAGAGACCCAGTACTTC
>TRBD2|TRBJ2-2|TRBV30|NA
CAWSVFSGSNTGELFF
TGTGCCTGGAGTGTATTTAGCGGGTCGAACACCGGGGAGCTGTTTTTT
>TRBD2|TRBJ2-2|TRBV9|NA
CASALGLAGYTGELFF
TGTGCCAGCGCACTCGGACTAGCGGGTTACACCGGGGAGCTGTTTTTT
>TRBD1|TRBJ1-5|TRBV28|NA
CASFSPGQGIQPQHF
TGTGCCAGCTTCTCTCCGGGACAGGGGATTCAGCCCCAGCATTTT
>NA|TRBJ1-3|TRBV6-6|NA
CASGGASGNTIYF
TGTGCCAGCGGAGGGGCCTCTGGAAACACCATATATTTT
>TRBD1|TRBJ2-7|TRBV29-1|once
CSVETGGQGTYEQYF
TGCAGCGTTGAAACCGGGGGACAGGGGACCTACGAGCAGTACTTC
>NA|TRBJ1-5|TRBV12-5|NA
CASGPQSRGGGQPQHF
TGTGCTAGTGGTCCCCAATCTCGGGGGGGCGGTCAGCCCCAGCATTTT
>NA|TRBJ2-2|TRBV7-2|NA
CASSLEVQGGLGGELFF
TGTGCCAGCAGCTTAGAAGTTCAGGGGGGATTGGGCGGGGAGCTGTTTTTT
>NA|TRBJ1-1|TRBV19|NA
CASSIQENTEAFF
TGTGCCAGTAGTATTCAGGAGAACACTGAAGCTTTCTTT
>TRBD2|TRBJ2-7|TRBV6-5|NA
CASSYSGTSIYF
TGTGCCAGCAGTTACTCCGGGACTAGTATCTACTTC
>TRBD1|TRBJ2-5|TRBV28|few
CASSPDRGPRPETQYF
TGTGCCAGCAGCCCCGACAGGGGCCCGCGGCCAGAGACCCAGTACTTC
>NA|TRBJ2-1|TRBV7-3|NA
CASSLGSRSEQFF
TGTGCCAGCAGCTTAGGGAGCAGGAGTGAGCAGTTCTTC